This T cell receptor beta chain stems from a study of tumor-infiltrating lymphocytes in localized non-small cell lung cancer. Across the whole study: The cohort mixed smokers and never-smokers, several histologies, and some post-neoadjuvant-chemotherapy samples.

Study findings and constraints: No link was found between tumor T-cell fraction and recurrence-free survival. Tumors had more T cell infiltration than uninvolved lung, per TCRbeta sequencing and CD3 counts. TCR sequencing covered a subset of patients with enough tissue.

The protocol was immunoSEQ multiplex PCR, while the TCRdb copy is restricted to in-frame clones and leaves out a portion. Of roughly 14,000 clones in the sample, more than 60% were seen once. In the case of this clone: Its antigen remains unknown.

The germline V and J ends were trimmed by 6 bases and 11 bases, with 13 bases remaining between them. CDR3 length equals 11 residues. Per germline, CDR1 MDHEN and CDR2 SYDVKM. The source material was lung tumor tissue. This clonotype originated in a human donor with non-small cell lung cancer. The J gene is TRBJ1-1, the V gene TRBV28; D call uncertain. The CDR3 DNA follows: TGTGCCAGCAGATCGATAAGGCGGGCTTTCTTT. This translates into CASRSIRRAFF.